This T cell receptor (beta chain) is from a study of blood T cell repertoires in COVID-19. Overall study context: Some COVID-19 samples were acute and others convalescent; all came from the United States, Italy and Spain. From T cells, B-cell-depleted T cells, or PBMCs came the material, which was cDNA or gDNA.

The length of the CDR3 is 15 residues. V shed 4 bases, J shed 4 bases, and the junction held 7 bases outside the gene matches. The germline CDR1 and CDR2 sequences are MRHNA and SNTAGT. Original data processing: Estimated nucleated cell counts came from reference gene primer amplification. The data were produced by immunoSEQ multiplex PCR, yet TCRdb's version contains in-frame clones alone and is incomplete. V and J calls and clone size come straight from that table; D and trimming were deduced from the DNA. Of under 300,000 clones listed, 70% to 90% were seen once; the top ten hold 2.1%. V is TRBV6-4 and J is TRBJ2-3, with TRBD2 matching over 8 bases. The specimen sequenced was peripheral blood. This TCR came from a woman aged 40 to 50 who had recovered from COVID-19. CDR3: CASSVDGTRADTQYF. CDR3 in DNA: TGTGCCAGCAGTGTCGACGGGACTAGGGCAGATACGCAGTATTTT.